Sequencing of this T cell receptor beta chain was carried out in a study of blood T cell repertoires in COVID-19. For the study at large: Italy, Spain and the United States were the sources of the convalescent and acute COVID-19 samples. Sources were T cells, B-cell-depleted T cells, or PBMCs; the material itself was cDNA or gDNA.

Authors' analysis steps: Amplified reference gene primers provided the basis for estimating nucleated cell counts. Some clones are missing from TCRdb's copy, which holds only in-frame ones; the method was immunoSEQ multiplex PCR. D and trimming come from the DNA, and the V and J calls and clone size come from that table. The data show about 26,000 clones, with about nine tenths seen just once and roughly 13% held by the top ten. The source material was peripheral blood. The receptor was isolated from a human donor in a cohort sampled during active COVID-19. The donor label of this sample is uncertain.

CDR3 DNA sequence: TGTGCCAGTAGTGTGACAGGGAACACCGGGGAGCTGTTTTTT. Its protein is CASSVTGNTGELFF. The rearrangement links TRBV19 to TRBJ2-2, with a tentative D call TRBD1 (6 bases). The CDR3 consists of 14 residues. V shed 5 bases and J shed 1 base, with 8 bases lying between them. Per the germline V gene, CDR1 is LNHDA and CDR2 is SQIVND (reference sequence). Combining the CDR3 with reference TRBV19 and TRBJ2-2 gives the whole variable domain DGGITQSPKYLFRKEGQNVTLSCEQNLNHDAMYWYRQDPGQGLRLIYYSQIVNDFQKGDIAEGYSVSREKKESFPLTVTSAQKNPTAFYLCASSVTGNTGELFFGEGSRLTVL.